This T cell receptor beta chain was obtained from a study of control samples from healthy donors and cancer patients. Per the germline V gene, CDR1 is LNHDA and CDR2 is SQIVND (reference sequence). With V trimmed by 9 bases and J by 2 bases, 10 bases remained unmatched. The CDR3 covers 15 residues. This table comes from immunoSEQ multiplex PCR, and its TCRdb copy is limited to in-frame clones, with some not included. The repertoire has under 300,000 clones, almost 85% of them found once; the top ten carry about an eighth. The sample consisted of PBMCs. This chain links TRBV19 with TRBJ2-3, with 8 bases aligning to TRBD1. This TCR was recovered from a woman in her fifties or sixties with lung cancer. CDR3 coding DNA: TGTGCCAGACTCCTCGGACAGGGAGACACAGATACGCAGTATTTT. Its translation: CARLLGQGDTDTQYF.